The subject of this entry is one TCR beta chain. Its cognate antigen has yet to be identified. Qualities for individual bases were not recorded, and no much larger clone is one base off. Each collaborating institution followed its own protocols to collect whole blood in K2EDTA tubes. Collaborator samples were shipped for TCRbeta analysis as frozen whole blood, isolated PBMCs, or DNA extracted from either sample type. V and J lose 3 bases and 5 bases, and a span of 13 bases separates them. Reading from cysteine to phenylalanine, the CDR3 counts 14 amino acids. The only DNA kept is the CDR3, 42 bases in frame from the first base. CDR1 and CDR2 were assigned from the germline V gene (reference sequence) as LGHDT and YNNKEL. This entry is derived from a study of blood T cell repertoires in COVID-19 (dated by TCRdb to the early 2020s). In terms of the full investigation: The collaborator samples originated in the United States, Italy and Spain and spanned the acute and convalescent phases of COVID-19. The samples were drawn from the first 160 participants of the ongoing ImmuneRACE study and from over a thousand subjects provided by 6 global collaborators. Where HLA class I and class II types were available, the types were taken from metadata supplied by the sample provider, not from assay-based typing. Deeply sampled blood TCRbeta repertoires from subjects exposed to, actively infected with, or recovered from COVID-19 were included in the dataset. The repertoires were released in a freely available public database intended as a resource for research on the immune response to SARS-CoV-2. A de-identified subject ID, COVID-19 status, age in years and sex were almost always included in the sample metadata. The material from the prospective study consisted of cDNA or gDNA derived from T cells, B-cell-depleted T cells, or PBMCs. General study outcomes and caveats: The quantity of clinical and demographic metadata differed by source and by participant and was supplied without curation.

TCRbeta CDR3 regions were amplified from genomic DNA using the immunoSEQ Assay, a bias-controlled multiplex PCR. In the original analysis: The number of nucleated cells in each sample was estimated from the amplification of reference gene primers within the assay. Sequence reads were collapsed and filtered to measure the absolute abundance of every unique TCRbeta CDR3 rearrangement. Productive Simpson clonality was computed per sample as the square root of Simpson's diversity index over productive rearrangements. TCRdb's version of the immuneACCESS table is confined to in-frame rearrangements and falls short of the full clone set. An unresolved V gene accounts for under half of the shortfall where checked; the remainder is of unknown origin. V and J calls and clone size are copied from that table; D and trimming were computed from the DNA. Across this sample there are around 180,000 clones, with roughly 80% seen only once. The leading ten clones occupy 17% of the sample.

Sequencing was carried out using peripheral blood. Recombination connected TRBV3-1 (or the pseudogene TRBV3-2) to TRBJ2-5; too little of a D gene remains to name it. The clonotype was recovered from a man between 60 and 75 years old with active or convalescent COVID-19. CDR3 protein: CASSHPVMGETQYF. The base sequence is TGTGCCAGCAGCCATCCCGTTATGGGCGAGACCCAGTACTTC.